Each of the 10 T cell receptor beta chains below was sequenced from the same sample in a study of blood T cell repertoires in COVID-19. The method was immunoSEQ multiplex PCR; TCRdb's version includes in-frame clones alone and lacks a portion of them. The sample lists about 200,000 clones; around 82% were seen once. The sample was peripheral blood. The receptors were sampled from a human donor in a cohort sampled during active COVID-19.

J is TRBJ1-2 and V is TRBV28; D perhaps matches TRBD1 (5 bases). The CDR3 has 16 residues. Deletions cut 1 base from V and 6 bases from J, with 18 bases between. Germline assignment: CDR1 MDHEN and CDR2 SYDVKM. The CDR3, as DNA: TGTGCCAGCAGTTTATCGGGGGACCCCGCCCCGGATGGCTACACCTTC. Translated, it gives CASSLSGDPAPDGYTF.

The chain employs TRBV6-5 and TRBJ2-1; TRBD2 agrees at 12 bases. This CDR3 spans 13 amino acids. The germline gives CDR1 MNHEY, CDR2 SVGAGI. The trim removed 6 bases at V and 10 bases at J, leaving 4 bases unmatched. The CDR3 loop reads CASRRLAGGEQFF. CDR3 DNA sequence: TGTGCCAGCAGAAGGCTAGCGGGAGGGGAGCAGTTCTTC.

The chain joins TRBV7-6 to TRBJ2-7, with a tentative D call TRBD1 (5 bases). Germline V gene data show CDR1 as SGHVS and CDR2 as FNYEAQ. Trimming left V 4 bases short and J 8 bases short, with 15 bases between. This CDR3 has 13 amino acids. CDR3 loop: CASSSPPTDQQYF. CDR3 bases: TGTGCCAGCAGCTCCCCCCCGACAGACCAGCAGTACTTC.

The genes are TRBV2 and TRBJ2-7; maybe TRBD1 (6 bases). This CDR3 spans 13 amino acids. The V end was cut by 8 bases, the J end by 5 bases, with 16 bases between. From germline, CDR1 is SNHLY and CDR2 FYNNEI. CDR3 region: CASLQGTIDEQYF. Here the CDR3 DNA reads TGTGCCAGCTTACAGGGAACAATAGACGAGCAGTACTTC.

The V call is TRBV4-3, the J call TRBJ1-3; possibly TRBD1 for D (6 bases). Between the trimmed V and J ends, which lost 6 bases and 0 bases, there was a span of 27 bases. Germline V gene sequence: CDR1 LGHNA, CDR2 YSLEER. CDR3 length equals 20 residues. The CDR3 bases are TGCGCCAGCAGTCAACTAGGACAGAGGTTCCGAAGTAGCTCTGGAAACACCATATATTTT. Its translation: CASSQLGQRFRSSSGNTIYF.

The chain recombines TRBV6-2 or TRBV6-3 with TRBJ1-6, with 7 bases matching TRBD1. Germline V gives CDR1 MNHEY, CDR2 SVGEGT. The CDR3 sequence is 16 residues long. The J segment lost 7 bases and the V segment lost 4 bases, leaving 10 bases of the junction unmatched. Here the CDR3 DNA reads TGTGCCAGCAGTTTAGTCTCGACAGGGAGAAATTCACCCCTCCACTTT. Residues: CASSLVSTGRNSPLHF.

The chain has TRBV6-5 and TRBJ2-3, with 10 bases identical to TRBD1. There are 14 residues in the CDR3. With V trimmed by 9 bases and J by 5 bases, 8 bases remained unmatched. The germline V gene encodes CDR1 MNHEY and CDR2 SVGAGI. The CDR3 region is CASNDRGRGDTQYF. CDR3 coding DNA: TGTGCCAGTAACGACAGGGGGCGCGGAGATACGCAGTATTTT.

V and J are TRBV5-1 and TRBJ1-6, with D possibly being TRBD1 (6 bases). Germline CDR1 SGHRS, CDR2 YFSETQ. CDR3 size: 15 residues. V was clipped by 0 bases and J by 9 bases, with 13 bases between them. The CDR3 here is CASSLDTTGSSPLHF. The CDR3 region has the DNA TGCGCCAGCAGCTTGGATACAACAGGGAGTTCACCCCTCCACTTT.

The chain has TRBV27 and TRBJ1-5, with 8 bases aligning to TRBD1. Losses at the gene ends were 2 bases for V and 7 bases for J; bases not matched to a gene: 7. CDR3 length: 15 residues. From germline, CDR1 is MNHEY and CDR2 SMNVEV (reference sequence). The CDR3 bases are TGTGCCAGCAGTTTAGCGACAGGGGAGAACCAGCCCCAGCATTTT. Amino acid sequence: CASSLATGENQPQHF.

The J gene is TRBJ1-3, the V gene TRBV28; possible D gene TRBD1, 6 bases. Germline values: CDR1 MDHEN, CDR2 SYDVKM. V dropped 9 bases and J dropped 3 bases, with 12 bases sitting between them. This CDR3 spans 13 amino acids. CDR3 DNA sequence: TGTGCCAGTCTAGGGGGTGGTGGAAACACCATATATTTT. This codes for CASLGGGGNTIYF.